The 19 T cell receptor beta chains reported below all come from one sample, sequenced in a study of regulatory T cells in long-lasting Graves disease. The authors built TCR beta libraries using iRepertoire HTBI primers and Arm-PCR of CDR3 regions. TCRdb analysed the multiplex PCR reads with MiXCR anew, one entry per CDR3 protein. In the table there are roughly 420,000 distinct CDR3 sequences, around 15% of which are singletons. Stated time point: newly diagnosed GD, antithyroid drugs for less than 3 months. From RNA extracted from PBMCs, the TCR library was made. The source material was peripheral blood mononuclear cells (PBMCs), sampled at new diagnosis, from a patient treated with antithyroid drugs. These TCRs come from a female donor with Graves disease.

CDR3 in DNA: TGCGCCAGCAGCTTGGCTTGGGGGACTGGGGCCAACGTCCTGACTTTC. Translating it yields CASSLAWGTGANVLTF. The gene calls are TRBV5-1 and TRBJ2-6; D assignment may be TRBD1 or TRBD2 (5 bases each). Trimming removed 0 bases at V and 2 bases at J, with 9 bases between. CDR1 SGHRS and CDR2 YFSETQ come from the germline V gene. The CDR3 has 16 amino acids.

This clonotype was counted many times. V gene TRBV11-2 combines with J gene TRBJ1-6; D is ambiguous. The germline CDR1 and CDR2 sequences are SGHAT and FQNNGV. V lost 5 bases and J lost 8, with 19 bases in between. The CDR3 has 16 amino acids. The CDR3 loop reads CASSPYGDRRDSPLHF. The DNA for the CDR3 is TGTGCCAGCAGCCCCTATGGTGACCGTCGAGATTCACCCCTCCACTTT.

This clonotype was seen at least ten times. This sequence joins TRBV11-2 and TRBJ1-5; the D gene is possibly TRBD1 (5 bases). The germline V and J ends were trimmed by 1 base and 8 bases, with 15 bases remaining between them. The CDR3 is 15 residues long. Germline V gene lookup returns CDR1 SGHAT and CDR2 FQNNGV. The CDR3 is CASSLVSGFEEPQHF. CDR3 sequence (DNA): TGTGCCAGCAGCTTAGTCTCAGGGTTCGAAGAGCCCCAGCATTTT.

Ten or more counts support this clonotype. The chain combines TRBV5-5 with TRBJ1-5, with D maybe TRBD1 (6 bases). The CDR3 sequence is 13 residues long. The V gene's germline CDR1 is SGHKS and CDR2 YYEKEE (reference sequence). Deletions cut 2 bases from V and 5 bases from J, with 8 bases between. This CDR3 is CASSFQGHQPQHF. The CDR3 coding sequence is TGTGCCAGCAGCTTTCAGGGGCATCAGCCCCAGCATTTT.

The chain recombines TRBV28 with TRBJ2-7; TRBD1 agrees at 9 bases. This CDR3 comprises 15 residues. After removal of 6 bases from V and 2 bases from J, the junction contained 8 bases not matched to a gene. Germline V CDR1 and CDR2: MDHEN, SYDVKM. CDR3 DNA: TGTGCCAGCAGGGGGACAGGGCCAACAACCTACGAGCAGTACTTC. It specifies CASRGTGPTTYEQYF.

This clonotype showed up many times. This chain connects TRBV29-1 to TRBJ2-5, with TRBD2 matching over 12 bases. CDR1 and CDR2 from the germline V gene are SQVTM and ANQGSEA. This CDR3 is built from 16 residues. V trimming: 5 bases; J trimming: 2 bases; junction bases outside the gene matches: 9. Here the CDR3 reads CSVPRLAGVEQETQYF. The DNA of the CDR3 is TGCAGCGTTCCAAGACTAGCGGGAGTTGAACAAGAGACCCAGTACTTC.

The chain joins TRBV4-2 to TRBJ2-7; 9 bases agree with TRBD1. CDR3 length: 15 amino acids. V gave up 3 bases and J gave up 4 bases; unmatched junction bases: 7. In germline, CDR1 is LGHNA, CDR2 YNFKEQ. The CDR3 nucleotides read TGTGCCAGCAGCCACCCCGGGACAGGGATTTACGAGCAGTACTTC. Its protein is CASSHPGTGIYEQYF.

Many counts were recorded for this clonotype. This chain connects TRBV10-2 to TRBJ2-1; 9 bases align to TRBD2. Germline V gene sequence: CDR1 WSHSY, CDR2 SAAADI. The V and J ends lost 1 base and 3 bases, in that order; junction bases with no gene match: 4. This CDR3 is 16 amino acids long. As DNA, the CDR3 is TGCGCCAGCAGTGAGTTAGCGGGAGAGGTCTACAATGAGCAGTTCTTC. Translating gives CASSELAGEVYNEQFF.

The chain uses TRBV20-1 and TRBJ2-3, with 8 positions matching TRBD2. Judging by the DNA end, TRBJ2-5 fits better; the J call may be wrong. Germline values: CDR1 DFQATT, CDR2 SNEGSKA (reference sequence). This CDR3 is 13 amino acids long. CDR3 residues: CSANSGNGETQYF. The CDR3 DNA reads as TGCAGTGCTAATAGCGGGAATGGGGAGACCCAGTACTTC.

At least ten counts were recorded for this clonotype. The V call is TRBV5-1, the J call TRBJ2-3, with 8 bases matching TRBD2. V dropped 3 bases and J dropped 7; count of bases not matched to a gene: 13. Germline-derived CDR1 and CDR2 are SGHRS and YFSETQ. The CDR3 has 16 residues. The CDR3 region is CASSSNTGTRRYTQYF. CDR3 nucleotide sequence: TGCGCCAGCAGCTCAAATACCGGGACTAGGCGATATACGCAGTATTTT.

A note on this clonotype: This may be a read error: a much more frequent sequence differs by one nucleotide. This rearrangement joins TRBV27 to TRBJ2-3; the D call may be TRBD1 or TRBD2 (6 bases each). Germline V gene data show CDR1 as MNHEY and CDR2 as SMNVEV (reference sequence). The CDR3 covers 13 residues. For the CDR3, the DNA is TGTACCAGCAGTGAGGGGGGCGCAGATACGCAGTATTTT. This encodes CTSSEGGADTQYF.

This clonotype was detected a few times. This rearrangement joins TRBV27 to TRBJ2-3, with D perhaps TRBD1 or TRBD2 (5 bases each). The germline V gene has CDR1 MNHEY and CDR2 SMNVEV (reference sequence). Trimming shortened V by 4 bases and J by 3 bases, and 11 bases separated the two germline ends. CDR3 length equals 14 residues. The CDR3 DNA reads TGTGCCAGCAGTTCCGGGGCCCTGACAGATACGCAGTATTTT. Its translation is CASSSGALTDTQYF.

In this sample, this clonotype turned up many times. CDR3 in DNA: TGTGCCAGCAGCTTTGGAGACAGGGGCCACAATGAGCAGTTCTTC. Its translation is CASSFGDRGHNEQFF. The chain has TRBV13 and TRBJ2-1, with TRBD1 matching 8 bases. This CDR3 is 15 amino acids long. Germline V gene data show CDR1 as PRHDT and CDR2 as FYEKMQ (reference sequence). Trimming removed 3 bases from V and 5 bases from J; junction bases left unmatched: 6.

This clonotype was detected many times. This chain connects TRBV27 to TRBJ1-2, with TRBD1 identical over 8 bases. This CDR3 region has 12 residues. CDR1 is MNHEY and CDR2 is SMNVEV in the germline V gene (reference sequence). V shed 8 bases, J shed 6 bases, and the junction held 5 bases outside the gene matches. The CDR3 region has the DNA TGTGCCAGCGGAGACAGGGGCCATGGCTACACCTTC. Its translation is CASGDRGHGYTF.

This clonotype was seen a handful of times. The chain joins TRBV19 to TRBJ1-1, with D possibly TRBD1 on 5 matching bases. CDR3 size: 13 residues. The V gene's germline CDR1 is LNHDA and CDR2 SQIVND (reference sequence). V lost 10 bases, J lost 0 bases, and 12 bases lay in between. The CDR3 DNA is TGTGCCACCGAGGGACGGTTGAACACTGAAGCTTTCTTT. Translation gives CATEGRLNTEAFF.

With respect to this clonotype: This could be a read error, since a much larger clone is one nucleotide away. V usage is TRBV6-5 and J usage is TRBJ2-3; D may be TRBD1 (5 bases). In germline, CDR1 is MNHEY, CDR2 SVGAGI. This CDR3 contains 14 residues. The CDR3 sequence: CASSYPDSTDTRYF. DNA of the CDR3: TGTGCCAGCAGTTACCCAGACAGCACAGATACGCGGTATTTT.

This clonotype was counted many times. The chain is built from TRBV12-3 or TRBV12-4 and TRBJ2-7, with 13 nucleotides matching TRBD2. CDR3 length: 17 residues. Trimming cost V 6 bases and J 5 bases; bases outside gene matches: 13. The CDR3 sequence: CASSDIPGGLAGNEQYF. CDR3 nucleotide sequence: TGTGCCAGCAGCGACATCCCCGGGGGACTAGCGGGAAACGAGCAGTACTTC.

The sample holds a few counts of this clonotype. The rearrangement uses TRBV28 and TRBJ2-6; D unclear. This CDR3 comprises 16 residues. The germline V and J ends were trimmed by 1 base and 1 base, with 8 bases remaining between them. Per the germline V gene, CDR1 is MDHEN and CDR2 is SYDVKM. The CDR3 loop is CASSLLRDSGANVLTF. The CDR3 DNA is TGTGCCAGCAGTTTATTAAGGGATTCTGGGGCCAACGTCCTGACTTTC.

This clonotype appeared many times. V usage is TRBV27 and J usage is TRBJ1-6, with D maybe TRBD1 (5 bases). V gave up 1 base and J gave up 14 bases, with 24 bases separating them. The CDR3 loop spans 17 amino acids. Germline V CDR1 and CDR2: MNHEY, SMNVEV (reference sequence). The CDR3 region is CASSLYGSGEGGFTLHF. The CDR3 DNA sequence: TGTGCCAGCAGTTTATATGGTTCGGGGGAGGGAGGATTCACCCTCCACTTT.